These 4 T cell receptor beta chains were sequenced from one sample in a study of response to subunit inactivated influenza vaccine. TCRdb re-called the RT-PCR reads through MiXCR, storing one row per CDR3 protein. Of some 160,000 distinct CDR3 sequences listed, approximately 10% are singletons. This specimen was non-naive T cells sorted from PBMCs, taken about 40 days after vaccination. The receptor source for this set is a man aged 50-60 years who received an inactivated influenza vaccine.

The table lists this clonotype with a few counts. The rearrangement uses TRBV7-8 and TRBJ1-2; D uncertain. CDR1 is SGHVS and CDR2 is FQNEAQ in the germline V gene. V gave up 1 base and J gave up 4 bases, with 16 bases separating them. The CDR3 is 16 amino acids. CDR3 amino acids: CASSLGFDKASYGYTF. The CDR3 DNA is TGTGCCAGCAGCTTAGGGTTTGACAAGGCAAGCTATGGCTACACCTTC.

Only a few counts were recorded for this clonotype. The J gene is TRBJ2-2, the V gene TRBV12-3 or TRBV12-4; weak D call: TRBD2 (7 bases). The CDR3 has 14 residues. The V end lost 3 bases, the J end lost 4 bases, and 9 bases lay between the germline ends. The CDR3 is CASSFAGATGELFF. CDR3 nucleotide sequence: TGTGCCAGCAGTTTCGCGGGGGCCACCGGGGAGCTGTTTTTT.

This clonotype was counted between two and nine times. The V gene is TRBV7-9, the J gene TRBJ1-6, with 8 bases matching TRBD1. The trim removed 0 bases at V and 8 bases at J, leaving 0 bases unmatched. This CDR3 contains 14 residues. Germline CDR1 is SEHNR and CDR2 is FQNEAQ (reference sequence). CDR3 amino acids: CASSLATGDSPLHF. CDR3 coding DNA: TGTGCCAGCAGCTTAGCGACAGGGGATTCACCCCTCCACTTT.

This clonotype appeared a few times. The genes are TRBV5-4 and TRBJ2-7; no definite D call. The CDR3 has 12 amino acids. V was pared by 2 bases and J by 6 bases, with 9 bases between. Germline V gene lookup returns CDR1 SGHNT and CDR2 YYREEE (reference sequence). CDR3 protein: CASSFDSREQYF. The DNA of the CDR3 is TGTGCCAGCAGCTTTGACTCCCGCGAGCAGTACTTC.